These 3 T cell receptor beta chains originate from one sample sequenced in a study of blood T cell repertoires in COVID-19 (dated by TCRdb to about 2020). The library was generated by the immunoSEQ multiplex PCR assay. TCRdb obtained this table from immuneACCESS and retained in-frame rearrangements with V and J assigned. These tables miss some clones; where compared with another copy, unresolved V genes account for less than half of the shortfall, and the remainder is unexplained. The sample table shows about half a million clones, and about 85% are seen once. Jointly, the top ten make up approximately 8% of the sample. The specimen sequenced was PBMCs or T cells enriched from blood (not recorded which). The origin of the receptors is a woman aged 55 to 70 who had recovered from COVID-19.

J is TRBJ1-1 and V is TRBV7-9; D possibly corresponds to TRBD1 (5 bases). This CDR3 spans 14 amino acids. Germline V gives CDR1 SEHNR, CDR2 FQNEAQ (reference sequence). Trimming removed 5 bases at V and 0 bases at J, with 10 bases between. The CDR3 protein is CASSPQGMNTEAFF. The CDR3 bases are TGTGCCAGCAGCCCCCAGGGTATGAACACTGAAGCTTTCTTT.

V is TRBV13 and J is TRBJ1-4; D uncertain. Trimming pared 0 bases from V and 0 bases from J, leaving 5 bases between. The germline V gene has CDR1 PRHDT and CDR2 FYEKMQ (reference sequence). CDR3 size: 15 residues. The CDR3 sequence: CASSLGTATNEKLFF. The CDR3 nucleotides read TGTGCCAGCAGCTTAGGGACTGCAACTAATGAAAAACTGTTTTTT.

The chain joins TRBV3-1 (or the pseudogene TRBV3-2) to TRBJ1-1, with D possibly being TRBD1 (6 bases). This CDR3 spans 16 amino acids. The germline V gene has CDR1 LGHDT and CDR2 YNNKEL (reference sequence). V lost 6 bases to trimming and J lost 6 bases, with 23 bases between them. Here the CDR3 DNA reads TGTGCCAGCAGTCCACACGCCTCAGGACAGCGCCCTGAAGCTTTCTTT. Translation gives CASSPHASGQRPEAFF.